These 24 T cell receptor beta chains were all obtained from the same sample, sequenced in a study of blood T cell repertoires in COVID-19. Assay used: immunoSEQ multiplex PCR; TCRdb lists only in-frame clones, some missing. The sample includes roughly 280,000 clones, around nine tenths of them seen just once. Sequenced: peripheral blood. The receptors shown here come from a woman aged 60-75 years with COVID-19, enrolled during active disease.

The CDR3 bases are TGTGCCAGCAGCCCGAGGACAGGGTGGAACACTGAAGCTTTCTTT. This sequence encodes CASSPRTGWNTEAFF. The rearrangement links TRBV28 to TRBJ1-1; 8 nucleotides match TRBD1. This CDR3 has 15 residues. V dropped 6 bases and J dropped 1; count of bases not matched to a gene: 7. Germline-derived CDR1 and CDR2 are MDHEN and SYDVKM.

The rearrangement joins TRBV5-4 to TRBJ1-2; D is perhaps TRBD1 (6 bases). CDR3 length: 12 residues. The V end was cut by 4 bases, the J end by 7 bases, with 11 bases between. Germline CDR1 and CDR2: SGHNT and YYREEE (reference sequence). The CDR3 loop reads CASSRIGGGYTF. Here the CDR3 DNA reads TGTGCCAGCAGCCGGATAGGGGGTGGCTACACCTTC.

This chain joins TRBV6-2 or TRBV6-3 and TRBJ2-7, with TRBD2 identical over 11 bases. Losses at the gene ends were 1 base for V and 2 bases for J; bases not matched to a gene: 4. The V gene's germline CDR1 is MNHEY and CDR2 SVGEGT. This CDR3 has 16 amino acids. The CDR3 sequence: CASSYFGTSGTYEQYF. In DNA, the CDR3 is TGTGCCAGCAGTTACTTCGGGACTAGCGGCACCTACGAGCAGTACTTC.

The chain employs TRBV12-3 or TRBV12-4 and TRBJ2-7; TRBD1 matches 7 bases. The CDR3 contains 13 residues. The V and J ends lost 6 bases and 6 bases, in that order; junction bases with no gene match: 8. CDR3: CASSKTGYIEQYF. The CDR3 DNA sequence: TGTGCCAGCAGCAAGACAGGGTATATCGAGCAGTACTTC.

The chain has TRBV28 and TRBJ1-2; 7 bases fit TRBD1. The germline V gene has CDR1 MDHEN and CDR2 SYDVKM. The CDR3 runs to 13 residues. The ends lost 5 bases at V and 8 bases at J; junction bases unmatched: 8. The CDR3: CASSPDRVKGYTF. The CDR3 coding sequence is TGTGCCAGCAGTCCCGACAGGGTGAAGGGCTACACCTTC.

The V call is TRBV30, the J call TRBJ1-1; D might be TRBD1 (5 bases). The germline V and J ends were trimmed by 4 bases and 5 bases, with 11 bases remaining between them. There are 12 residues in the CDR3. CDR1 is GTSNPN, CDR2 SVGIG, per germline (reference sequence). CDR3 in amino acids: CAWKEGQTEAFF. DNA of the CDR3: TGTGCCTGGAAGGAGGGGCAGACTGAAGCTTTCTTT.

This sequence joins TRBV28 and TRBJ2-7; TRBD1 aligns across 7 bases. J was trimmed by 5 bases and V by 10 bases; bases with no gene match: 20. Germline lookup yields CDR1 MDHEN and CDR2 SYDVKM. The CDR3 has 16 residues. CDR3 in DNA: TGTGCCACCCTGGGAACAGGGGTGCGGCTTCACCACGAGCAGTACTTC. It codes for CATLGTGVRLHHEQYF.

The chain employs TRBV7-9 and TRBJ1-2, with 10 bases fitting TRBD1. Germline V gene lookup returns CDR1 SEHNR and CDR2 FQNEAQ (reference sequence). Trimming took 7 bases from V and 3 from J; bases not matched to a gene: 5. The CDR3 contains 14 residues. The CDR3 nucleotides read TGTGCCAGCAAACATGGGACAGGGGACTATGGCTACACCTTC. It is translated as CASKHGTGDYGYTF.

The chain uses TRBV9 and TRBJ1-5, with D perhaps matching TRBD1 (5 bases). V dropped 1 base and J dropped 3 bases, with 8 bases sitting between them. This CDR3 is 14 amino acids long. The germline V gene encodes CDR1 SGDLS and CDR2 YYNGEE. The CDR3 region has the DNA TGTGCCAGCAGCGTATCAGGGAACAATCAGCCCCAGCATTTT. Protein sequence: CASSVSGNNQPQHF. Complete variable domain (other parts from reference TRBV9 and TRBJ1-5): DSGVTQTPKHLITATGQRVTLRCSPRSGDLSVYWYQQSLDQGLQFLIQYYNGEERAKGNILERFSAQQFPDLHSELNLSSLELGDSALYFCASSVSGNNQPQHFGDGTRLSIL.

J is TRBJ2-5 and V is TRBV11-3, with 11 bases matching TRBD2. Trimming took 3 bases from V and 3 from J; bases not matched to a gene: 6. The CDR3 is 16 residues long. Per the germline V gene, CDR1 is SGHNT and CDR2 is YENEEA. The CDR3 loop is CASSFSGTSGEETQYF. Written as DNA, the CDR3 is TGTGCCAGCAGCTTTTCCGGGACTAGCGGTGAAGAGACCCAGTACTTC. Based on the CDR3 plus reference TRBV11-3 and TRBJ2-5, the full variable domain is EAGVVQSPRYKIIEKKQPVAFWCNPISGHNTLYWYLQNLGQGPELLIRYENEEAVDDSQLPKDRFSAERLKGVDSTLKIQPAELGDSAVYLCASSFSGTSGEETQYFGPGTRLLVL.

The chain uses TRBV7-9 and TRBJ1-2; D might be TRBD1 (6 bases). Germline CDR1 and CDR2: SEHNR and FQNEAQ (reference sequence). CDR3 length: 15 residues. V lost 1 base to trimming and J lost 2 bases, with 11 bases between them. DNA for the CDR3: TGTGCCAGCAGCTTAGAACAGGGAGTAAACTATGGCTACACCTTC. Translation gives CASSLEQGVNYGYTF.

The rearrangement uses TRBV29-1 and TRBJ2-3; D gene unclear. The CDR3 sequence is 11 residues long. Trimming stripped 6 bases from V and 2 bases from J, with 6 bases between. Germline V gene lookup returns CDR1 SQVTM and CDR2 ANQGSEA. The CDR3 DNA is TGCAGCGTCGTTTACACAGATACGCAGTATTTT. Protein product: CSVVYTDTQYF.

The chain is built from TRBV30 and TRBJ1-6, with 9 bases aligning to TRBD1. Germline values: CDR1 GTSNPN, CDR2 SVGIG (reference sequence). CDR3 length equals 15 residues. V gave up 3 bases and J gave up 5 bases; unmatched junction bases: 5. CDR3 loop: CAWRHRDRDNSPLHF. The CDR3 nucleotides read TGTGCCTGGAGGCACAGGGACAGGGATAATTCACCCCTCCACTTT.

The chain employs TRBV18 and TRBJ1-2; 9 bases are shared with TRBD1. The CDR3 is 15 residues long. Germline trimming cut 6 bases from V and 4 bases from J; bases unmatched to any gene: 9. The germline CDR1 and CDR2 sequences are KGHSH and LQKENI. The CDR3 here is CASSPRDRESYGYTF. CDR3 DNA: TGTGCCAGCTCGCCTCGGGACAGGGAGTCCTATGGCTACACCTTC.

This chain uses TRBV30 with TRBJ1-6; D is perhaps TRBD1 (6 bases). V was pared by 2 bases and J by 8 bases, with 13 bases between. Germline V gene sequence: CDR1 GTSNPN, CDR2 SVGIG (reference sequence). This CDR3 is built from 14 residues. The CDR3 DNA reads TGTGCCTGGAGTTTAGGGGGGGAGGATTCACCCCTCCACTTT. As protein: CAWSLGGEDSPLHF. Full variable domain (outside the CDR3, taken from reference TRBV30 and TRBJ1-6): SQTIHQWPATLVQPVGSPLSLECTVEGTSNPNLYWYRQAAGRGLQLLFYSVGIGQISSEVPQNLSASRPQDRQFILSSKKLLLSDSGFYLCAWSLGGEDSPLHFGNGTRLTVT.

The chain has TRBV27 and TRBJ1-5; 7 nucleotides agree with TRBD1. There are 14 residues in the CDR3. V shed 6 bases and J 1 base; nucleotides not matched to a gene: 3. In germline, CDR1 is MNHEY, CDR2 SMNVEV (reference sequence). CDR3 DNA: TGTGCCAGCAGGATGACAGGGAGCAATCAGCCCCAGCATTTT. This sequence encodes CASRMTGSNQPQHF.

The chain links TRBV9 to TRBJ2-1; 13 bases are a match to TRBD2. The CDR3 sequence is 15 residues long. Trimming at V came to 4 bases and at J to 6 bases, leaving 4 bases not matched to a gene. Germline V gives CDR1 SGDLS, CDR2 YYNGEE. The CDR3 DNA reads as TGTGCCAGCAGCCCTCGGACTAGCGGGGGCAATGAGCAGTTCTTC. This codes for CASSPRTSGGNEQFF.

This rearrangement joins TRBV7-2 to TRBJ2-7; TRBD1 aligns across 8 bases. The germline V gene has CDR1 SGHTA and CDR2 FQGNSA. This CDR3 is built from 15 residues. The ends lost 5 bases at V and 2 bases at J; junction bases unmatched: 8. The CDR3 nucleotides are TGTGCCAGCAGCCCGACCGGGACAGGTCCCTACGAGCAGTACTTC. Translated: CASSPTGTGPYEQYF.

V and J are TRBV2 and TRBJ2-7, with D maybe TRBD2 (6 bases). Germline CDR1 and CDR2: SNHLY and FYNNEI. The CDR3 is made up of 14 amino acids. Trimming removed 7 bases at V and 0 bases at J, with 13 bases between. Written as DNA, the CDR3 is TGTGCCAGCAAACCGGGACTGGCCTCCTACGAGCAGTACTTC. This sequence encodes CASKPGLASYEQYF.

This chain links TRBV18 with TRBJ2-1; TRBD1 agrees at 10 bases. Germline V gene lookup returns CDR1 KGHSH and CDR2 LQKENI. Germline trimming cut 4 bases from V and 6 bases from J; bases unmatched to any gene: 3. CDR3 length: 14 amino acids. This CDR3 is CASSLGQGGNEQFF. The CDR3 DNA follows: TGTGCCAGCTCACTTGGACAGGGGGGCAATGAGCAGTTCTTC.

This chain connects TRBV29-1 to TRBJ2-1, with 7 bases lining up with TRBD1. Germline V gene sequence: CDR1 SQVTM, CDR2 ANQGSEA. J was trimmed by 0 bases and V by 3 bases; bases with no gene match: 11. CDR3 length: 17 residues. The CDR3 loop reads CSVDDPTGERSYNEQFF. The CDR3, as DNA: TGCAGCGTTGATGACCCTACAGGGGAACGCTCCTACAATGAGCAGTTCTTC.

The rearrangement joins TRBV7-3 to TRBJ2-1; D is perhaps TRBD1 (6 bases). Per germline, CDR1 SGHTA and CDR2 FQGTGA. The CDR3 extends over 15 amino acids. V lost 5 bases and J lost 10, with 21 bases in between. The CDR3: CASSPEGTTTGEQFF. CDR3 nucleotide sequence: TGTGCCAGCAGCCCAGAGGGGACCACTACAGGGGAGCAGTTCTTC.

The chain couples TRBV10-2 to TRBJ1-2; the match to TRBD1 covers 12 bases. Germline V gene sequence: CDR1 WSHSY, CDR2 SAAADI. The CDR3 is made up of 15 amino acids. Trimming took 4 bases from V and 4 from J; bases not matched to a gene: 4. The CDR3 bases are TGCGCCAGCAGTGCGGGACAGGGGGCCCTCTATGGCTACACCTTC. Its translation is CASSAGQGALYGYTF.

The chain is built from TRBV7-2 and TRBJ1-4; tentative D call: TRBD1 (6 bases). V lost 1 base to trimming and J lost 7 bases, with 13 bases between them. The germline CDR1 and CDR2 sequences are SGHTA and FQGNSA. This CDR3 contains 15 residues. The CDR3 spells CASSLGVGAGEKLFF. The CDR3 bases are TGTGCCAGCAGCTTAGGAGTGGGGGCTGGTGAAAAACTGTTTTTT.